This TCR beta chain emerged from a study of PD-1 blockade in mismatch repair-deficient tumors. Study context: Patients had 12 mismatch repair-deficient cancer types, all previously treated and progressing.

This clone came up once. Germline CDR1 reads KGHSH; CDR2 reads LQKENI. Trimming cost V 0 bases and J 5 bases; bases outside gene matches: 11. The CDR3 is 17 residues long. Method: immunoSEQ multiplex PCR; TCRdb's copy keeps in-frame clones and lacks some. Of 120,000 or so clones in the sample, about 86% are singletons; the top ten hold approximately 15%. This receptor was obtained from an adult with mismatch repair-deficient cancer. The chain couples TRBV18 to TRBJ2-5; 8 bases line up with TRBD2. Sample: peripheral blood, taken 44 weeks after starting pembrolizumab. CDR3 nucleotides: TGTGCCAGCTCACCACCTAATCGGCGGGAGGAAGGGGAGACCCAGTACTTC. Amino acid sequence: CASSPPNRREEGETQYF.